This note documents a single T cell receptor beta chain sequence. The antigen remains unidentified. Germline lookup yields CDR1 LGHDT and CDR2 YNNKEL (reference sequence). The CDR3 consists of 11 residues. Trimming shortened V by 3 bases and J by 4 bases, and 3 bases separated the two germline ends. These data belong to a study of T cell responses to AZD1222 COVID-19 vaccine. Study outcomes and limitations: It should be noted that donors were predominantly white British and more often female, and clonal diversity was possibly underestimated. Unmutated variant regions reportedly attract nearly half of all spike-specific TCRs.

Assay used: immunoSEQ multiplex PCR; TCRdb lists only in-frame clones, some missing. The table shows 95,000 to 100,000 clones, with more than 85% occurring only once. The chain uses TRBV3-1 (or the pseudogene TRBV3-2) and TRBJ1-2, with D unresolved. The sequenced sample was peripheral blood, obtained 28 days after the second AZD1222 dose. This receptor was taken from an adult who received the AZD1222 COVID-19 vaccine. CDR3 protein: CASSQGYGYTF. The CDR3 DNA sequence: TGTGCCAGCAGCCAGGGCTATGGCTACACCTTC.